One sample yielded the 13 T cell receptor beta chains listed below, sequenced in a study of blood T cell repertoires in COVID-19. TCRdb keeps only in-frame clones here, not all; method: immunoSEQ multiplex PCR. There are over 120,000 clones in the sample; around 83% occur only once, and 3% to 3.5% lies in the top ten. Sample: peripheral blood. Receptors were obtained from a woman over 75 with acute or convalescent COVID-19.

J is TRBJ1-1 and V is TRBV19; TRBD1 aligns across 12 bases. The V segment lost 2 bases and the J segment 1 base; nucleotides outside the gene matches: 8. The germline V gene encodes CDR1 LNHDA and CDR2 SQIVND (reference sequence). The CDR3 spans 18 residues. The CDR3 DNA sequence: TGTGCCAGTAGTATACGGCGGGACAGGGGGCAATCGAACACTGAAGCTTTCTTT. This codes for CASSIRRDRGQSNTEAFF. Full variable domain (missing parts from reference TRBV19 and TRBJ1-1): DGGITQSPKYLFRKEGQNVTLSCEQNLNHDAMYWYRQDPGQGLRLIYYSQIVNDFQKGDIAEGYSVSREKKESFPLTVTSAQKNPTAFYLCASSIRRDRGQSNTEAFFGQGTRLTVV.

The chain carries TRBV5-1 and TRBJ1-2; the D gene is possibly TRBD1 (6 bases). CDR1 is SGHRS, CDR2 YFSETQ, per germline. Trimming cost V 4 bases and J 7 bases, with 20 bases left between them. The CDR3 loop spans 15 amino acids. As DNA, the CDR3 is TGCGCCAGCAGCCCTCAGAGGGGGGGGCCCATTGGCTACACCTTC. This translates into CASSPQRGGPIGYTF.

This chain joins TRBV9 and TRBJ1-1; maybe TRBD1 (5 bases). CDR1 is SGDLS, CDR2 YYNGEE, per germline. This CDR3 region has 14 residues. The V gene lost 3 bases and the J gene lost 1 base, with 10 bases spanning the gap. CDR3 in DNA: TGTGCCAGCAGCGAGGGGTTCGGGAACACTGAAGCTTTCTTT. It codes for CASSEGFGNTEAFF.

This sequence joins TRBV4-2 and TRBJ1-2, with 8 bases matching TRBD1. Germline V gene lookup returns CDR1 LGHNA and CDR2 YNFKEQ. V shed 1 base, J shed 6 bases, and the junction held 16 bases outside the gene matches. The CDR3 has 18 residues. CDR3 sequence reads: CASSQVPDREHSLDGYTF. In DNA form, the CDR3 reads TGTGCCAGCAGCCAAGTTCCGGACAGGGAGCATTCTCTAGATGGCTACACCTTC.

As DNA, the CDR3 is TGCGCCAGCAGCTTCCTCGACAGGCCTGAGGGGGAGCAGTACTTC. As protein: CASSFLDRPEGEQYF. The J gene is TRBJ2-7, the V gene TRBV5-1, with a weak D call TRBD1 (6 bases). The CDR3 length is 15 residues. Germline lookup yields CDR1 SGHRS and CDR2 YFSETQ. V shed 2 bases and J shed 7 bases, with 19 bases lying between them.

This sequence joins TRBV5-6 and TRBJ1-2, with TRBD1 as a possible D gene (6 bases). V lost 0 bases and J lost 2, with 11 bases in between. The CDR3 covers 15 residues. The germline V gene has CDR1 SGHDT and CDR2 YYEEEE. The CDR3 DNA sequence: TGTGCCAGCAGCTTGGCCAGGGGACGGAACTATGGCTACACCTTC. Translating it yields CASSLARGRNYGYTF. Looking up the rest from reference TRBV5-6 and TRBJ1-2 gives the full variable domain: DAGVTQSPTHLIKTRGQQVTLRCSPKSGHDTVSWYQQALGQGPQFIFQYYEEEERQRGNFPDRFSGHQFPNYSSELNVNALLLGDSALYLCASSLARGRNYGYTFGSGTRLTVV.

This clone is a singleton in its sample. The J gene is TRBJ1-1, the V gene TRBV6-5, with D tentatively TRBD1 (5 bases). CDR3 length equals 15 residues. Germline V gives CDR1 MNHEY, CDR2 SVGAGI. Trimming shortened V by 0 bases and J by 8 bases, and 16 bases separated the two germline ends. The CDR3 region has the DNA TGTGCCAGCAGTTACTCCCGTGAGGTCAGGGCAGAAGCTTTCTTT. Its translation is CASSYSREVRAEAFF.

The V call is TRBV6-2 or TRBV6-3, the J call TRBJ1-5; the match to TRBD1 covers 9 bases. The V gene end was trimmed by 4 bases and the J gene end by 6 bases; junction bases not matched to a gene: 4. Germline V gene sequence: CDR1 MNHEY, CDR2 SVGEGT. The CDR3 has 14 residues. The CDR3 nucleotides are TGTGCCAGCAGTTTCCGACAGGGGGTTCAGCCCCAGCATTTT. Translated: CASSFRQGVQPQHF.

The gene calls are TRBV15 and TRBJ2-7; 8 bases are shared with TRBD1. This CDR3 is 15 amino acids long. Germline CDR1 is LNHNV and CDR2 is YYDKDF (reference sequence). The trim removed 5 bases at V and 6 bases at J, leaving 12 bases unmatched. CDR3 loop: CATSRRTGTVREQYF. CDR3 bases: TGTGCCACCAGCCGGCGGACAGGGACTGTCCGCGAGCAGTACTTC.

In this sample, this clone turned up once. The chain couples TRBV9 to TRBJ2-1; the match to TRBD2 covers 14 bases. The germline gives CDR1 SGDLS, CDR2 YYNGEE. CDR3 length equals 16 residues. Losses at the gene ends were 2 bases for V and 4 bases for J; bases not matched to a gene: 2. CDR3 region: CASSVRTSGGYNEQFF. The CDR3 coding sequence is TGTGCCAGCAGCGTCCGGACTAGCGGGGGGTACAATGAGCAGTTCTTC.

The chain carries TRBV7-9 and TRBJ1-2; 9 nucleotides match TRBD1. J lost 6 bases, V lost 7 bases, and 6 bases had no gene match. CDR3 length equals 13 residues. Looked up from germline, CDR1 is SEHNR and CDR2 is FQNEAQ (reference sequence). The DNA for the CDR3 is TGTGCCAGCACCCAAGGACAGGGGAATGGCTACACCTTC. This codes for CASTQGQGNGYTF.

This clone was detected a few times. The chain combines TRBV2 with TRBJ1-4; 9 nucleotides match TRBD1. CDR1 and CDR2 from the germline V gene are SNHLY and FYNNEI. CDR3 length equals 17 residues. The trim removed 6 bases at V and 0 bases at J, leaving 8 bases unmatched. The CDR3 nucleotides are TGTGCCAGCAGACGGGGACAGGGACTAACAACTAATGAAAAACTGTTTTTT. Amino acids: CASRRGQGLTTNEKLFF.

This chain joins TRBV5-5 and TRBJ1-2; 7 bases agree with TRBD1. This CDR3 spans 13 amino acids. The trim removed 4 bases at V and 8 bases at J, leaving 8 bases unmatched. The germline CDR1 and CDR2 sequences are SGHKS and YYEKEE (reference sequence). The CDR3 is CASSPTGLGGYTF. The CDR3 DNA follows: TGTGCCAGCAGCCCGACAGGGCTCGGGGGCTACACCTTC.